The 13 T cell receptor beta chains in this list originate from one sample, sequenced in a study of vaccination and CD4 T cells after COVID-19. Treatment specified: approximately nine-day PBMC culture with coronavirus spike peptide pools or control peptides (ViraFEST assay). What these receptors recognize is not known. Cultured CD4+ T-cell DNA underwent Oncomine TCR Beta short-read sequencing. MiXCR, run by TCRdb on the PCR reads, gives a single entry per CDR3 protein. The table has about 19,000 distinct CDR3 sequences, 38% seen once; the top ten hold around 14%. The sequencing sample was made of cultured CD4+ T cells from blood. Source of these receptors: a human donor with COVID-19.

As DNA, the CDR3 is TGTGCCACCAGTGAATCGGGGGGGGCCGCCGGGGAGCTGTTTTTT. It is translated as CATSESGGAAGELFF. This chain uses TRBV24-1 with TRBJ2-2; TRBD2 aligns across 8 bases. Germline CDR1 is KGHDR and CDR2 is SFDVKD. The CDR3 covers 15 residues. V was pared by 4 bases and J by 6 bases, with 6 bases of the junction left unmatched.

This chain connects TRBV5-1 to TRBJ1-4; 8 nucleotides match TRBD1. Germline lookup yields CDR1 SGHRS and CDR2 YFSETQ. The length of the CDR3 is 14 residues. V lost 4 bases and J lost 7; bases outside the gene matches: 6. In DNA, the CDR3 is TGCGCCAGCAGCGCTACAGGGGGTGCTGAAAAACTGTTTTTT. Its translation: CASSATGGAEKLFF.

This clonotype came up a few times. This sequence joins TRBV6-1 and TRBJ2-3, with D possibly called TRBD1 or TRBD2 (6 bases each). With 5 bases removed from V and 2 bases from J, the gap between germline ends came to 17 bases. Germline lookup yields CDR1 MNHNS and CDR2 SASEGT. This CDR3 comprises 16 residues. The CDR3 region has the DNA TGTGCCAGCAGTAAGGCGACAGGAGGGTACACAGATACGCAGTATTTT. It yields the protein CASSKATGGYTDTQYF.

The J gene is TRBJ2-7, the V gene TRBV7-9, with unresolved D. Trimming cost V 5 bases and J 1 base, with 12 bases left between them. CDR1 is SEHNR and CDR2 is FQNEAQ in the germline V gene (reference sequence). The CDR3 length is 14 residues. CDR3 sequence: CASSPSGGSYEQYF. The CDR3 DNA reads TGTGCCAGCAGCCCTTCGGGTGGATCCTACGAGCAGTACTTC.

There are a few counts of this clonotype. The CDR3 bases are TGTGCCAGTAGTATAGATCTATACCATGGCTACACCTTC. Translating gives CASSIDLYHGYTF. The V gene is TRBV19, the J gene TRBJ1-2, with unresolved D. This CDR3 is built from 13 residues. CDR1 is LNHDA, CDR2 SQIVND, per germline (reference sequence). V lost 0 bases to trimming and J lost 6 bases, with 8 bases between them.

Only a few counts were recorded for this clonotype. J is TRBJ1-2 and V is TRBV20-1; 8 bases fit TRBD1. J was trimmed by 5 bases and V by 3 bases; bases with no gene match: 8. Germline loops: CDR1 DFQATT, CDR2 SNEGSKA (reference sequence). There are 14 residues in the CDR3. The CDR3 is CSASEMDRVYGYTF. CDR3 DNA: TGCAGTGCTAGTGAGATGGACAGGGTGTATGGCTACACCTTC.

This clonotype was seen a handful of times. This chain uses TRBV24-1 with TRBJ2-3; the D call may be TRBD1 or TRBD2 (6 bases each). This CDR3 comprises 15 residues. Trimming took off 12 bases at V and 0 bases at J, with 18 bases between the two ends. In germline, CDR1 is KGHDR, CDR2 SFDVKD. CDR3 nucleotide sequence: TGTGCCGGCGACCGGGGGCTGGCGAGCACAGATACGCAGTATTTT. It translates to CAGDRGLASTDTQYF.

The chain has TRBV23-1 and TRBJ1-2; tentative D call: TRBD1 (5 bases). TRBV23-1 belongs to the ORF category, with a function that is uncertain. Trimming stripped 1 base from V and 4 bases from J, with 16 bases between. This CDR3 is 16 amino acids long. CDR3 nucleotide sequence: TGCGCCAGCAGTCAATTATGTATTCGGGGGGGCTATGGCTACACCTTC. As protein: CASSQLCIRGGYGYTF.

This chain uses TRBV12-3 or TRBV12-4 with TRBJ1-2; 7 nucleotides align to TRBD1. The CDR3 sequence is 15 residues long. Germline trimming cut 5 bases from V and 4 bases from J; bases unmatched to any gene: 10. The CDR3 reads CASSPQDRVRYGYTF. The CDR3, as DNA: TGTGCCAGCAGTCCCCAAGACAGGGTACGCTATGGCTACACCTTC.

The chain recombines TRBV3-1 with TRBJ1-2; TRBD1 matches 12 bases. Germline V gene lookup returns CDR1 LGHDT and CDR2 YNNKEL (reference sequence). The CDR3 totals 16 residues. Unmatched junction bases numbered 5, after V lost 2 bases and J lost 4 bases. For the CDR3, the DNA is TGTGCCAGCAGCCAACTGGGACAGGGGGCAAGCTATGGCTACACCTTC. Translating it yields CASSQLGQGASYGYTF.

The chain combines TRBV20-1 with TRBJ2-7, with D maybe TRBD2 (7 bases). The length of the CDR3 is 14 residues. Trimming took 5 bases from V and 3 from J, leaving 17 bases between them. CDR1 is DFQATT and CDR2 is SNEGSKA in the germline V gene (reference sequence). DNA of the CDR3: TGCAGTGCTGTGCGGGGGCCCAAGGACTACGAGCAGTACTTC. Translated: CSAVRGPKDYEQYF.

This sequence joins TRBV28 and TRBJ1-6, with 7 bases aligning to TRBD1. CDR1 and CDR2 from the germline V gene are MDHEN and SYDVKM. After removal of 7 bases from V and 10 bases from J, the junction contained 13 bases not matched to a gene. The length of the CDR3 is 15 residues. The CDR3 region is CASTLRGPLGSPLHF. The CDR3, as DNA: TGTGCCAGCACCCTAAGGGGGCCTTTAGGGTCACCCCTCCACTTT.

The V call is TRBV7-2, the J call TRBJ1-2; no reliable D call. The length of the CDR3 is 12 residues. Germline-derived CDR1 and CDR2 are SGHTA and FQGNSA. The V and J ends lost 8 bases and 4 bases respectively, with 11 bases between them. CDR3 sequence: CASDPHSYGYTF. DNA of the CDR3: TGTGCCAGCGACCCTCATTCCTATGGCTACACCTTC. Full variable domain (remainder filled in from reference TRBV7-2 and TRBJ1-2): GAGVSQSPSNKVTEKGKDVELRCDPISGHTALYWYRQSLGQGLEFLIYFQGNSAPDKSGLPSDRFSAERTGGSVSTLTIQRTQQEDSAVYLCASDPHSYGYTFGSGTRLTVV.